Shown below are 4 T cell receptor beta chains from a single sample sequenced in a study of blood T cell repertoires in COVID-19. Using immunoSEQ multiplex PCR, the repertoire was profiled, and TCRdb retains in-frame clones only, with some absent. The profile shows about 210,000 clones, about four fifths of them singletons. The sample comprised peripheral blood. Every receptor here comes from a woman aged 50 to 65 with active or convalescent COVID-19.

The chain carries TRBV14 and TRBJ1-2, with a tentative D call TRBD1 (6 bases). V was pared by 6 bases and J by 4 bases, with 15 bases between. In germline, CDR1 is SGHDN, CDR2 FVKESK. This CDR3 spans 14 amino acids. DNA for the CDR3: TGTGCCAGCAGGCCTGGGGGCGCCGGCTATGGCTACACCTTC. This codes for CASRPGGAGYGYTF.

This clone was counted a few times. The chain links TRBV15 to TRBJ2-7; 7 bases are a match to TRBD2. V shed 5 bases, J shed 2 bases, and the junction held 6 bases outside the gene matches. CDR3 length: 14 residues. CDR1 is LNHNV, CDR2 YYDKDF, per germline (reference sequence). The CDR3 loop is CATSAGRGAYEQYV. The CDR3 coding sequence is TGTGCCACCAGCGCAGGTCGGGGGGCCTACGAGCAGTACGTC.

This clone was recorded only once. V usage is TRBV2 and J usage is TRBJ2-7; D not certain. The germline V gene has CDR1 SNHLY and CDR2 FYNNEI. The CDR3 covers 13 residues. The V end lost 2 bases, the J end lost 7 bases, and 12 bases lay between the germline ends. As DNA, the CDR3 is TGTGCCAGCAGTGAACACATCCTCGGGGAGCAGTACGTC. This sequence encodes CASSEHILGEQYV.

A single count supports this clone. The same CDR3 is also encoded by other DNA sequences in this sample. The rearrangement uses TRBV3-1 (or the pseudogene TRBV3-2) and TRBJ1-1; unclear D gene. Germline V gene data show CDR1 as LGHDT and CDR2 as YNNKEL (reference sequence). The CDR3 covers 13 residues. Trimming took off 3 bases at V and 1 base at J, with 6 bases between the two ends. CDR3 amino acids: CASSHGRNTEAFF. CDR3 DNA: TGTGCCAGCAGCCATGGCAGGAACACTGAAGCTTTCTTT.